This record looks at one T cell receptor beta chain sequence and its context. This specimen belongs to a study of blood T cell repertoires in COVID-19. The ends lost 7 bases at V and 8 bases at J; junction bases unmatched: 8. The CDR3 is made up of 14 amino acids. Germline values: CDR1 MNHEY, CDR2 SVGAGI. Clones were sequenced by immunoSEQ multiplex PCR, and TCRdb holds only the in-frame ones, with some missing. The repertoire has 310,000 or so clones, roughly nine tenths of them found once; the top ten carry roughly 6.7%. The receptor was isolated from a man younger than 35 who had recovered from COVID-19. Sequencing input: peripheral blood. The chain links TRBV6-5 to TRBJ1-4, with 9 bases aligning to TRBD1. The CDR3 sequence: CASKGTGTGEKLFF. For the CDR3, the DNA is TGTGCCAGCAAAGGGACAGGGACCGGGGAAAAACTGTTTTTT.